This TCR beta chain was recorded in a study of blood T cell repertoires in COVID-19. This table comes from immunoSEQ multiplex PCR, and its TCRdb copy is limited to in-frame clones, with some not included. This sample has roughly 500,000 clones, with 70% to 90% found just once. The germline CDR1 and CDR2 sequences are LGHNA and YSLEER. The junction had 7 bases not matched to a gene; V was cut back by 1 base and J by 4 bases. The CDR3 covers 16 residues. The rearrangement links TRBV4-3 to TRBJ2-7; 10 bases line up with TRBD2. This sequence originates from a middle-aged woman who had recovered from COVID-19. The source material was PBMCs or T cells enriched from blood (not recorded which). The chain's CDR3 is CASSQVGASGSYEQYF. The CDR3 DNA follows: TGCGCCAGCAGCCAAGTTGGAGCTAGCGGGAGTTACGAGCAGTACTTC.